A single sample gave rise to the 15 T cell receptor beta chains below, sequenced in a study of CD4+ T cells in melanoma. The method was immunoSEQ multiplex PCR; TCRdb's version includes in-frame clones alone and lacks a portion of them. The sample lists about 50,000 clones, approximately 92% occurring once. The sample consisted of peripheral blood. The receptors were sampled from a human donor with melanoma.

This sequence joins TRBV7-6 and TRBJ1-4; 11 bases are a match to TRBD1. V lost 5 bases, J lost 2 bases, and 10 bases stayed unmatched. From germline, CDR1 is SGHVS and CDR2 FNYEAQ. The CDR3 loop spans 18 amino acids. This chain's CDR3 is CASSPTGTGGLTNEKLFF. The CDR3 DNA sequence: TGTGCCAGCAGCCCGACCGGGACAGGGGGGCTCACTAATGAAAAACTGTTTTTT.

This rearrangement joins TRBV5-4 to TRBJ2-5, with 8 bases identical to TRBD1. The CDR3 consists of 16 residues. Germline V gives CDR1 SGHNT, CDR2 YYREEE (reference sequence). With 4 bases clipped from V and 3 bases from J, the junction kept 11 bases outside the gene matches. The CDR3 DNA reads TGTGCCAGCAGCCCGGGGACAGGTTTAGGTAAAGAGACCCAGTACTTC. It specifies CASSPGTGLGKETQYF.

The sample holds one count of this clone. The rearrangement joins TRBV5-1 to TRBJ2-7, with D tentatively TRBD1 or TRBD2 (5 bases each). The CDR3 totals 16 residues. V was cut by 5 bases and J by 4 bases, with 22 bases left in between. Germline CDR1 SGHRS, CDR2 YFSETQ. CDR3 coding DNA: TGCGCCAGCAGTTCGGGGCAGGCTACTCCTGGGTACGAGCAGTACTTC. The encoded protein is CASSSGQATPGYEQYF.

The chain uses TRBV28 and TRBJ2-2; tentatively, D is TRBD1 (6 bases). The CDR3 is 15 amino acids. From germline, CDR1 is MDHEN and CDR2 SYDVKM. Trimming cost V 3 bases and J 6 bases, with 14 bases left between them. The CDR3 DNA reads TGTGCCAGCAGTTTTTTCAGGGGCGGCCCCGGGGAGCTGTTTTTT. Amino acids: CASSFFRGGPGELFF.

V is TRBV10-3 and J is TRBJ1-1; TRBD1 might be the D (5 bases). Germline V gene data show CDR1 as ENHRY and CDR2 as SYGVKD. V lost 6 bases and J lost 3, with 11 bases in between. CDR3 size: 13 residues. The CDR3 bases are TGTGCCATCAGATTCGACAGAGACACTGAAGCTTTCTTT. Protein sequence: CAIRFDRDTEAFF.

DNA for the CDR3: TGTGCCTGGGGCCCAACGGGGGTCGAAAAACTGTTTTTT. It translates to CAWGPTGVEKLFF. V usage is TRBV30 and J usage is TRBJ1-4; D possibly corresponds to TRBD1 (5 bases). Trimming took off 5 bases at V and 8 bases at J, with 15 bases between the two ends. This CDR3 has 13 amino acids. The germline CDR1 and CDR2 sequences are GTSNPN and SVGIG (reference sequence).

The rearrangement links TRBV7-2 to TRBJ1-2, with 7 bases lining up with TRBD1. The CDR3 consists of 14 residues. The V gene end was trimmed by 5 bases and the J gene end by 7 bases; junction bases not matched to a gene: 10. CDR1 SGHTA and CDR2 FQGNSA come from the germline V gene. CDR3 sequence (DNA): TGTGCCAGCAGCGTAGACAGGGTGACGGCTGGCTACACCTTC. Translated: CASSVDRVTAGYTF.

The chain is built from TRBV7-2 and TRBJ2-3; unclear D gene. The CDR3 has 12 amino acids. V was trimmed by 1 base and J by 4 bases, leaving 3 bases between them. The germline V gene has CDR1 SGHTA and CDR2 FQGNSA. CDR3 DNA sequence: TGTGCCAGCAGCTTAGGGGCAGATACGCAGTATTTT. Translated, it gives CASSLGADTQYF. The whole variable domain, remainder taken from reference TRBV7-2 and TRBJ2-3, is GAGVSQSPSNKVTEKGKDVELRCDPISGHTALYWYRQSLGQGLEFLIYFQGNSAPDKSGLPSDRFSAERTGGSVSTLTIQRTQQEDSAVYLCASSLGADTQYFGPGTRLTVL.

The rearrangement joins TRBV27 to TRBJ2-7; 8 nucleotides agree with TRBD1. Per germline, CDR1 MNHEY and CDR2 SMNVEV (reference sequence). V was pared by 1 base and J by 2 bases, with 1 base of the junction left unmatched. This CDR3 spans 14 amino acids. The DNA for the CDR3 is TGTGCCAGCAGTTTATTACAGGGGGCCTACGAGCAGTACTTC. Protein: CASSLLQGAYEQYF.

This chain links TRBV6-1 with TRBJ2-1; tentative D call: TRBD1 (6 bases). CDR1 and CDR2 from the germline V gene are MNHNS and SASEGT. The germline V and J ends were trimmed by 8 bases and 10 bases, with 18 bases remaining between them. The CDR3 has 13 amino acids. This CDR3 reads CASRTPPRGEQFF. The CDR3 DNA reads as TGTGCCAGCCGGACACCCCCGAGGGGGGAGCAGTTCTTC.

This chain connects TRBV5-4 to TRBJ2-3, with 7 bases that match TRBD2. The CDR3 contains 16 residues. Losses at the gene ends were 10 bases for V and 1 base for J; bases not matched to a gene: 15. In germline, CDR1 is SGHNT, CDR2 YYREEE (reference sequence). The CDR3 protein is CASSGGVRDGTDTQYF. The DNA of the CDR3 is TGTGCCTCTTCGGGGGGTGTACGTGATGGCACAGATACGCAGTATTTT.

The chain joins TRBV7-2 to TRBJ1-1; 7 bases match TRBD1. J gave up 3 bases and V 10 bases, and 11 bases lay outside the gene matches. The CDR3 sequence is 14 residues long. Germline CDR1 reads SGHTA; CDR2 reads FQGNSA. This CDR3 reads CATRNRQGHTEAFF. CDR3 coding DNA: TGTGCCACCCGAAATAGACAGGGACACACTGAAGCTTTCTTT.

The chain joins TRBV10-1 to TRBJ2-6; weak D call: TRBD2 (6 bases). Germline V gene data show CDR1 as WNHNN and CDR2 as SYGVQD (reference sequence). CDR3 length equals 15 residues. The V end was cut by 3 bases, the J end by 4 bases, with 10 bases between. This CDR3 reads CASSDGGSGANVLTF. The CDR3 region has the DNA TGCGCCAGCAGTGATGGGGGGTCAGGGGCCAACGTCCTGACTTTC.

The CDR3 spells CASSWTGGSTSTDTQYF. The CDR3 DNA follows: TGTGCCAGCAGCTGGACAGGGGGTTCTACTAGCACAGATACGCAGTATTTT. The gene calls are TRBV5-8 and TRBJ2-3; 10 bases map to TRBD1. The CDR3 is made up of 17 amino acids. V dropped 3 bases and J dropped 0; count of bases not matched to a gene: 7. CDR1 and CDR2 (germline): SGHTS, YDEGEE.

Here the CDR3 DNA reads TGTGCCAGTAGGCCAACGGACAGCCCCGAAGATTGGCCCCAGCATTTT. Protein sequence: CASRPTDSPEDWPQHF. The chain employs TRBV19 and TRBJ1-5; tentative D call: TRBD1 (6 bases). CDR1 is LNHDA and CDR2 is SQIVND in the germline V gene (reference sequence). The CDR3 extends over 16 amino acids. Trimming took off 6 bases at V and 9 bases at J, with 24 bases between the two ends.